These T cell receptor beta chains were read from a single sample in a study of neoadjuvant anti-PD-1 for oral cavity cancer. The method was immunoSEQ multiplex PCR; TCRdb's version includes in-frame clones alone and lacks a portion of them. This sample has approximately 67,000 clones, with more than 70% found just once. The specimen was PBMCs, collected before nivolumab (anti-PD-1) treatment. The source is a person aged 40 to 85 with oral cavity squamous cell carcinoma. The CDR3 runs from the conserved cysteine through the conserved F or W. D genes are given only for firm matches. Clone size appears in some rows only: once, few, many, or a class for an expanded clone.

14,TRBV5-1,NA,TRBJ2-5,few,TGCGCCAGCAGCTTGAACCAGGCCCAAGAGACCCAGTACTTC,CASSLNQAQETQYF
15,TRBV9,NA,TRBJ2-7,NA,TGTGCCAGCAGCCAAACCGGGACCACCTTTGACGAGCAGTACTTC,CASSQTGTTFDEQYF
12,TRBV14,NA,TRBJ1-2,NA,TGTGCCAGCAGCCTGACAGGATATGGCTACACCTTC,CASSLTGYGYTF
15,TRBV7-6,NA,TRBJ1-2,NA,TGTGCCAGCAGCCCCCTCGGTGACGGGGTACGAGGCTACACCTTC,CASSPLGDGVRGYTF
11,TRBV6-5,NA,TRBJ1-2,NA,TGTGCCAGCAGTTACGAGGGTGGCTACACCTTC,CASSYEGGYTF
12,TRBV6-5,NA,TRBJ2-7,NA,TGTGCCACCACGGACAGCTCCTACGAGCAGTACTTC,CATTDSSYEQYF
15,TRBV2,TRBD1,TRBJ2-5,NA,TGTGCCAGCAGAGACAGGACAGGGGCGGGAGAGACCCAGTACTTC,CASRDRTGAGETQYF
10,TRBV5-4,NA,TRBJ2-5,NA,TGTGCCACGGGAGCGGGGACCCAGTACTTC,CATGAGTQYF
11,TRBV29-1,TRBD1,TRBJ1-1,NA,TGCAGCGGGGACAGGGGCACTGAAGCTTTCTTT,CSGDRGTEAFF
15,TRBV6-5,TRBD1,TRBJ2-7,NA,TGTGCCAGCAGTTATTGGGACAGGGAGACCTACGAGCAGTACTTC,CASSYWDRETYEQYF
14,TRBV5-8,TRBD1,TRBJ1-3,NA,TGTGCCAGCAGCAAGGGACAGCCTGGAAACACCATATATTTT,CASSKGQPGNTIYF
16,TRBV6-1,NA,TRBJ1-3,NA,TGTGCCAGCAGTGAAGTAACAGTCCGCTCTGGAAACACCATATATTTT,CASSEVTVRSGNTIYF
14,TRBV7-9,NA,TRBJ2-1,few,TGTGCCAGCAGTCCAACTCGGGGACGCAATGAGCAGTTCTTC,CASSPTRGRNEQFF
12,TRBV29-1,NA,TRBJ2-1,NA,TGCAGCGTTGATAACAGCTACAATGAGCAGTTCTTC,CSVDNSYNEQFF
15,TRBV5-5,TRBD1,TRBJ2-2,few,TGTGCCAGCAGCTGGGAACAGGGGTCGACCGGGGAGCTGTTTTTT,CASSWEQGSTGELFF
17,TRBV4-1,NA,TRBJ1-5,once,TGCGCCAGCAGCCAAGTAAACATGGGACTGGGCAATCAGCCCCAGCATTTT,CASSQVNMGLGNQPQHF
13,TRBV6-5,NA,TRBJ1-5,NA,TGTGCCAGCAGCCCGGGACATAATCAGCCCCAGCATTTT,CASSPGHNQPQHF
19,TRBV11-2,TRBD2,TRBJ2-1,NA,TGTGCCAGCAGCTTAGGAGGCCTAGCGGGGGGAATCTCCTACAATGAGCAGTTCTTC,CASSLGGLAGGISYNEQFF
11,TRBV20-1,NA,TRBJ2-1,few,TGCAGTGCTAGGACTAGCAATGAGCAGTTCTTC,CSARTSNEQFF
16,TRBV7-9,NA,TRBJ1-4,NA,TGTGCCAGCAGCTTTGGGGACCCCGCAACTAATGAAAAACTGTTTTTT,CASSFGDPATNEKLFF
15,TRBV15,TRBD1,TRBJ1-5,once,TGTGCCACCAGCAGGGGACAGAATAGCAATCAGCCCCAGCATTTT,CATSRGQNSNQPQHF
12,TRBV30,TRBD1,TRBJ1-2,NA,TGTGCCGCGCCCGGGACAGGGGCTGGCTACACCTTC,CAAPGTGAGYTF
14,TRBV7-3,NA,TRBJ2-7,NA,TGTGCCAGCAGCTCGGGACCCTCCTTTTACGAGCAGTACTTC,CASSSGPSFYEQYF
15,TRBV5-6,NA,TRBJ1-2,NA,TGTGCCAGCAGCTTGGTGGCAGGGGTGAGGTATGGCTACACCTTC,CASSLVAGVRYGYTF
13,TRBV2,NA,TRBJ1-2,NA,TGTGCCCTTCAAGGGCAGGGGACCGCTGGCTACACCTTC,CALQGQGTAGYTF
15,TRBV6-5,TRBD1,TRBJ2-7,NA,TGTGCCAGCAGTTACGGGGACAGGGTGTCCTACGAGCAGTACTTC,CASSYGDRVSYEQYF
14,TRBV19,TRBD2,TRBJ2-5,NA,TGTGCCAGTAGCTCGACTAGCGGGGGTGAGACCCAGTACTTC,CASSSTSGGETQYF
16,TRBV28,TRBD1,TRBJ1-2,NA,TGTGCCAGCAGCTCGGGGGGACAGGGGGCGGACTATGGCTACACCTTC,CASSSGGQGADYGYTF
13,TRBV2,NA,TRBJ2-5,few,TGTGCCAGCTGGGAGCCTCCCAGGGAGACCCAGTACTTC,CASWEPPRETQYF
14,TRBV6-1,NA,TRBJ2-2,NA,TGTGCCAGCAATTTCAGGGTAAACACCGGGGAGCTGTTTTTT,CASNFRVNTGELFF
14,TRBV6-6,TRBD1,TRBJ1-6,NA,TGTGCCAGCAAAGTGGGACAGGGGAATTCACCCCTCCACTTT,CASKVGQGNSPLHF
14,TRBV7-9,NA,TRBJ2-5,NA,TGTGCCAGCAGCTGGGGGAGTTTACGGGAGACCCAGTACTTC,CASSWGSLRETQYF
15,TRBV7-2,TRBD1,TRBJ1-4,NA,TGTGCCAGCAGCTGGGCCGGGACAGATGATGAAAAACTGTTTTTT,CASSWAGTDDEKLFF
14,TRBV9,NA,TRBJ1-1,NA,TGTGCCAGCAGCAAACGACAGTCGAACACTGAAGCTTTCTTT,CASSKRQSNTEAFF
15,TRBV7-2,NA,TRBJ2-7,once,TGTGCCAGCAGCTTAGTTTGGGACGCCGCCTACGAGCAGTACTTC,CASSLVWDAAYEQYF
13,TRBV19,NA,TRBJ1-5,NA,TGTGCCAGTAGTCCGAATAGCAATCAGCCCCAGCATTTT,CASSPNSNQPQHF
16,TRBV14,NA,TRBJ2-7,NA,TGTGCCAGCAGCCAATTTGTCGGGAGCCTTCCCTACGAGCAGTACTTC,CASSQFVGSLPYEQYF